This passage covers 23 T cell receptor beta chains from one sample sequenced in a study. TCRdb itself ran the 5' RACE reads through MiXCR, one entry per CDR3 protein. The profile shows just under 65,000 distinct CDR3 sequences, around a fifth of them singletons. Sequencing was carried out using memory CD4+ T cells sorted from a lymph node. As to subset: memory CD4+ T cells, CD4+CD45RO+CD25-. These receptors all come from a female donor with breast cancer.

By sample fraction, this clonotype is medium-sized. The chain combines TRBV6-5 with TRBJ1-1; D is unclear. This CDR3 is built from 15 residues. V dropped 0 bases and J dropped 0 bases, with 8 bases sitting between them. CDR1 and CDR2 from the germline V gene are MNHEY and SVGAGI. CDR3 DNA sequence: TGTGCCAGCAGTTACTCGTGGCGGGTGAACACTGAAGCTTTCTTT. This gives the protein CASSYSWRVNTEAFF.

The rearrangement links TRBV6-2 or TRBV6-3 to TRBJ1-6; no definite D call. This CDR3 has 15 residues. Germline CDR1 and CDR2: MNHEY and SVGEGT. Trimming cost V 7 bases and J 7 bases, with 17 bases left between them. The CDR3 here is CASNPRPLSNSPLHF. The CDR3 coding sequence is TGTGCCAGCAACCCAAGGCCGCTCAGCAATTCACCCCTCCACTTT.

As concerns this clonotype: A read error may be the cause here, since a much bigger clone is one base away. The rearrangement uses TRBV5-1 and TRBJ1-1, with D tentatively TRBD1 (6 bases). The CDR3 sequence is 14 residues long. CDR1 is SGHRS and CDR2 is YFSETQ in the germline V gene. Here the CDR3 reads CASSKDSLNTEDFF. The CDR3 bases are TGCGCCAGCAGCAAGGACAGTCTGAACACTGAAGATTTCTTT.

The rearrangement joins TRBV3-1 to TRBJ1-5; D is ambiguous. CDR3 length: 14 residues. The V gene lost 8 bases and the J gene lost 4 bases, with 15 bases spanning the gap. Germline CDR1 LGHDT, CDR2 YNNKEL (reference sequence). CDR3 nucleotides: TGTGCCAGCGCCCCCGGGGTCCGGAATCAGCCCCAGCATTTT. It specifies CASAPGVRNQPQHF.

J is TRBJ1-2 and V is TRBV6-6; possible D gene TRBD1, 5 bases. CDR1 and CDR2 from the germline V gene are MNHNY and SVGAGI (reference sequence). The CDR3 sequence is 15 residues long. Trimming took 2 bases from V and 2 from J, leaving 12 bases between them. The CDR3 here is CASSYGAVGNYGYTF. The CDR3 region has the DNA TGTGCCAGCAGTTACGGGGCTGTCGGAAACTATGGCTACACCTTC.

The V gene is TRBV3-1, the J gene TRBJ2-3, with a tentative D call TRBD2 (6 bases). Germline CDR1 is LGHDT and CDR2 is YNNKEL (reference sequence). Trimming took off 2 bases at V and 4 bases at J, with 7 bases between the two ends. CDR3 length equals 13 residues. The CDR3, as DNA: TGTGCCAGCAGCCAACTAGCGTCAGATACGCAGTATTTT. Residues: CASSQLASDTQYF.

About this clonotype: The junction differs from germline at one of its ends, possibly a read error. CDR3: CASSVVEATDTQYF. CDR3 sequence (DNA): TGTGCCAGCAGCGTAGTAGAGGCCACAGATACGCAGTACTTT. The chain joins TRBV9 to TRBJ2-3; D gene ambiguous. Germline V gene lookup returns CDR1 SGDLS and CDR2 YYNGEE. The CDR3 contains 14 residues. Variable domain in full (rest from reference TRBV9 and TRBJ2-3): DSGVTQTPKHLITATGQRVTLRCSPRSGDLSVYWYQQSLDQGLQFLIQYYNGEERAKGNILERFSAQQFPDLHSELNLSSLELGDSALYFCASSVVEATDTQYFGPGTRLTVL.

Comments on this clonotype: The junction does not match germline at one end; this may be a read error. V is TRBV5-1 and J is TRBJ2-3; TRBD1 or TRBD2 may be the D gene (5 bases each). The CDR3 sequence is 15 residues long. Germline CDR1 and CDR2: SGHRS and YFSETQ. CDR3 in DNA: TGCGCCAGCAGCCCTCGGCGGGCCGACACAGGTACGCGGTATTTT. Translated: CASSPRRADTGTRYF.

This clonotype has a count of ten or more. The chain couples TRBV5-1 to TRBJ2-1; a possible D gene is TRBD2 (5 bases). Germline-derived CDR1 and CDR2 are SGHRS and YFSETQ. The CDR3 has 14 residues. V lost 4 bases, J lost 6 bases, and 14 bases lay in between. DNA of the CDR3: TGCGCCAGCAGCCCGAGGGCGGGCTTCAATGAGCAGTTCTTC. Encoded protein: CASSPRAGFNEQFF.

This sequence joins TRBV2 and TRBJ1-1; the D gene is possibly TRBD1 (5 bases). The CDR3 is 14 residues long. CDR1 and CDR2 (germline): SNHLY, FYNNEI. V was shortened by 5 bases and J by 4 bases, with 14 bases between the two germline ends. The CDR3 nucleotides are TGTGCCAGCAGTAGCCCCCGTCAGGGCACTGAAGCTTTCTTT. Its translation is CASSSPRQGTEAFF.

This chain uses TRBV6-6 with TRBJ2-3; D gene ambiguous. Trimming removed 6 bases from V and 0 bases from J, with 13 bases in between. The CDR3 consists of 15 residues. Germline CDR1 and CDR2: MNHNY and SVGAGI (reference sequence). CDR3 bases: TGTGCCAGCAGCCCAACGGGCTCAAGCACAGATACGCAGTATTTT. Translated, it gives CASSPTGSSTDTQYF.

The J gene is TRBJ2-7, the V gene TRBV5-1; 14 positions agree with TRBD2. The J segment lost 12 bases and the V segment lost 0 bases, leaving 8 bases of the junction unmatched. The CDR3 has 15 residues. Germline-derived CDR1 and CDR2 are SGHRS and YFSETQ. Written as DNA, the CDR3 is TGCGCCAGCAGCTTGGTAGGACTAGCGGGAGGCGACTTGTACTTC. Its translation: CASSLVGLAGGDLYF.

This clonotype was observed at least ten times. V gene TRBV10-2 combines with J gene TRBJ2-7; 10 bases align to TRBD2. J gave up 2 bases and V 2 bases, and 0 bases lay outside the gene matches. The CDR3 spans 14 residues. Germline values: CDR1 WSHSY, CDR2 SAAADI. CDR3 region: CASSETSGAYEQYF. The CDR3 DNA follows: TGCGCCAGCAGTGAGACTAGCGGGGCCTACGAGCAGTACTTC.

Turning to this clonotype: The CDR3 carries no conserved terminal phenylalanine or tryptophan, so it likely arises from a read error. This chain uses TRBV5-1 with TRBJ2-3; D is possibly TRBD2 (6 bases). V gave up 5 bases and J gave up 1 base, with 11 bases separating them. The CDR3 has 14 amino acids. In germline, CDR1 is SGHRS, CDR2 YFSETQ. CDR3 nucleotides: TGCGCCAGCAGGCTAGCGCTGGGCACAGATACGCAGTATTCT. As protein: CASRLALGTDTQYS.

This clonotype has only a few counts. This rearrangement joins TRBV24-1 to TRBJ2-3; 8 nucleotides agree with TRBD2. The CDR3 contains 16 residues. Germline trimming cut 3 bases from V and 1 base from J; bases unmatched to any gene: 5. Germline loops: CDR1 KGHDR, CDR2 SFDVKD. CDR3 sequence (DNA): TGTGCCACCAGTGATGTGGGACTAGGGGGCACAGATACGCAGTATTTT. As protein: CATSDVGLGGTDTQYF.

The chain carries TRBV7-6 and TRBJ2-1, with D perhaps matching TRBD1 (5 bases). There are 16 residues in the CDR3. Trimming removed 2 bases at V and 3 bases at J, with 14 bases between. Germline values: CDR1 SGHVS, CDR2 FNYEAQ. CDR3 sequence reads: CASSLSRQGVYNEQFF. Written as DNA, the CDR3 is TGTGCCAGCAGCTTATCCCGGCAGGGCGTCTACAATGAGCAGTTCTTC.

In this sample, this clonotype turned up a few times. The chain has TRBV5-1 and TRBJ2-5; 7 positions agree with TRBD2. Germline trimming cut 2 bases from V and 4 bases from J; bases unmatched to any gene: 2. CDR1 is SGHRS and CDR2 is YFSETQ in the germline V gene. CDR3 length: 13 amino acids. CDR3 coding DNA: TGCGCCAGCAGCTTCGGGGGGTTAGAGACCCAGTACTTC. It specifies CASSFGGLETQYF. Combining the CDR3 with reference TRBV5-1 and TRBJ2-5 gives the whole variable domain KAGVTQTPRYLIKTRGQQVTLSCSPISGHRSVSWYQQTPGQGLQFLFEYFSETQRNKGNFPGRFSGRQFSNSRSEMNVSTLELGDSALYLCASSFGGLETQYFGPGTRLLVL.

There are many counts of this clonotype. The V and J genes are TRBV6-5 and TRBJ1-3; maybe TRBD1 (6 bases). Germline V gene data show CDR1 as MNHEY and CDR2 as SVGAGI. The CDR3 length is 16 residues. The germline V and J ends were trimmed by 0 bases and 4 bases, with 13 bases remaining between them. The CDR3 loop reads CASSYSKAGAGNTIYF. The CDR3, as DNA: TGTGCCAGCAGTTACTCGAAGGCAGGGGCAGGAAACACCATATATTTT.

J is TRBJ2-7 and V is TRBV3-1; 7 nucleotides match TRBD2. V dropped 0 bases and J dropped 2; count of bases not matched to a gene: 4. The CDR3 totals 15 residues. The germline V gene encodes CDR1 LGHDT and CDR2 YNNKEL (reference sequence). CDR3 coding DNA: TGTGCCAGCAGCCAAGAGCTAGCGGCCACCTACGAGCAGTACTTC. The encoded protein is CASSQELAATYEQYF.

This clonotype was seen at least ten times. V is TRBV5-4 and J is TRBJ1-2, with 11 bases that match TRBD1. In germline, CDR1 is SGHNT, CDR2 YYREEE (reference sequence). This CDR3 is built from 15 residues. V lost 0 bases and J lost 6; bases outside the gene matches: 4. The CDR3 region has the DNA TGTGCCAGCAGCTTGGCCGGGACAGGGGGGCATGGCTACACCTTC. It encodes CASSLAGTGGHGYTF.

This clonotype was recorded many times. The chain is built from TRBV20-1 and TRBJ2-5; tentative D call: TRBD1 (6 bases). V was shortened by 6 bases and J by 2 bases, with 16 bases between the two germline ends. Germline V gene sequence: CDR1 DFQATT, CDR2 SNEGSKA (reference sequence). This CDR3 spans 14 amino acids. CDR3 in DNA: TGCAGTGCCCTACTAACAGGGTTTCAAGAGACCCAGTACTTC. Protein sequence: CSALLTGFQETQYF.

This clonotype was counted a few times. The CDR3 here is CSARKGRTIYRPEAFF. The DNA for the CDR3 is TGCAGTGCTCGCAAGGGACGGACAATTTATAGGCCTGAAGCTTTCTTT. The rearrangement uses TRBV20-1 and TRBJ1-1; D is possibly TRBD1 (5 bases). CDR1 is DFQATT and CDR2 is SNEGSKA in the germline V gene (reference sequence). This CDR3 has 16 residues. Trimming took 5 bases from V and 6 from J, leaving 25 bases between them.

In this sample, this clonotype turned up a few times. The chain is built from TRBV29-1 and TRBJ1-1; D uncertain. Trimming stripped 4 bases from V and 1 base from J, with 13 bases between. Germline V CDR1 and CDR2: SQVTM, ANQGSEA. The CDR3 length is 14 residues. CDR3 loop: CSVVKRSANTEAFF. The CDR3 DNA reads TGCAGCGTTGTAAAACGTAGCGCGAACACTGAAGCTTTCTTT.